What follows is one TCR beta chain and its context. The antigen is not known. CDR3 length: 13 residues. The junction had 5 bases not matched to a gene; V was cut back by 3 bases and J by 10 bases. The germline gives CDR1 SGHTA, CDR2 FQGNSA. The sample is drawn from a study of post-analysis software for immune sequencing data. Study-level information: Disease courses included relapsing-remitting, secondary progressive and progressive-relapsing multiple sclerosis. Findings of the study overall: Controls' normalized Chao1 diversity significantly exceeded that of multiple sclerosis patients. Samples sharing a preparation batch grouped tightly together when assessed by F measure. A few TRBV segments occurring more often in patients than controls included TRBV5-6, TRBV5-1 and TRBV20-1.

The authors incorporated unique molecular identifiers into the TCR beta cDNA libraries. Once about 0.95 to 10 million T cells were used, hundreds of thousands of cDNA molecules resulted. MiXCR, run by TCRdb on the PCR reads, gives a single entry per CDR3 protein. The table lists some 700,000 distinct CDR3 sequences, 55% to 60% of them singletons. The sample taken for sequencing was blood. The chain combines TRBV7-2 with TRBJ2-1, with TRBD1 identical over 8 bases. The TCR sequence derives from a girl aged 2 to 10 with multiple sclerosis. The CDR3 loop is CASSFQGATEQFF. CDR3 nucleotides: TGTGCCAGCAGCTTCCAGGGGGCTACCGAGCAGTTCTTC.